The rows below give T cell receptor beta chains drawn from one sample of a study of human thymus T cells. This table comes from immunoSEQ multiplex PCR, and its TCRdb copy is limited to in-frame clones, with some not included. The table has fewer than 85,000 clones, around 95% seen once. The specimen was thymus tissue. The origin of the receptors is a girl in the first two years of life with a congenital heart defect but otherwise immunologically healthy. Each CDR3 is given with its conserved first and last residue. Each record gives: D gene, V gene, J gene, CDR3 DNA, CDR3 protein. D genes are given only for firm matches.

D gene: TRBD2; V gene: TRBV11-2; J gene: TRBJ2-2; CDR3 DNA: TGTGCCAGCAGCTCCGGACCGGGACTAGACACCGGGGAGCTGTTTTTT; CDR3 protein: CASSSGPGLDTGELFF
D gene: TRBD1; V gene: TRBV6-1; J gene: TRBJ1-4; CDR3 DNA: TGTGCCAGCAGTCAAGGGGCAGGGGGTATTAATGAAAAACTGTTTTTT; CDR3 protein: CASSQGAGGINEKLFF
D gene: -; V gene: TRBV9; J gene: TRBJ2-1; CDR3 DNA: TGTGCCAGCAGCTCTCCCTACAATGAGCAGTTCTTC; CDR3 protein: CASSSPYNEQFF
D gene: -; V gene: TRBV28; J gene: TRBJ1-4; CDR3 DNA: TGTGCCAGCAGTTTATACGTCCAGGGCCCTAATGAAAAACTGTTTTTT; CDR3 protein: CASSLYVQGPNEKLFF
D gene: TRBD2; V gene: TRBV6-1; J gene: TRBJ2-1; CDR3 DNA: TGTGCCAGCAGTGAAGCAGGACTAGCCGGGATCAATGAGCAGTTCTTC; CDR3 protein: CASSEAGLAGINEQFF
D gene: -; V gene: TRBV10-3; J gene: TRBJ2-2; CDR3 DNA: TGTGCCATCAGCTTAGAGGAGTTAGTGAAGGGGTCGGAGATAAACACCGGGGAGCTGTTTTTT; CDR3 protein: CAISLEELVKGSEINTGELFF
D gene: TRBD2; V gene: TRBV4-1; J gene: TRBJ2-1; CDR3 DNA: TGCGCCAGCAGCCCACCGGGACTAGCGGGAGGGCCAAGGACCTACAATGAGCAGTTCTTC; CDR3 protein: CASSPPGLAGGPRTYNEQFF
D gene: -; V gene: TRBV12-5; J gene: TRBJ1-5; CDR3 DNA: TGTGCTAGTGGCGCGACAGAAATTGGCAATCAGCCCCAGCATTTT; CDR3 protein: CASGATEIGNQPQHF
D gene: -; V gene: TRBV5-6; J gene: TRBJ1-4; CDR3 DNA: TGTGCCAGCAGCTTGGGGAGTTACGCGGGTGAAAAACTGTTTTTT; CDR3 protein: CASSLGSYAGEKLFF
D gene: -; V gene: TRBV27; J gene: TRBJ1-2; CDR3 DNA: TGTGCCAGCAGTTTATGCGGGGGGCTTGACGAGGATGGCTACACCTTC; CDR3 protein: CASSLCGGLDEDGYTF
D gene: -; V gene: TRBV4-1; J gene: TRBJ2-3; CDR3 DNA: TGCGCCAGCAGCCAAGAGGTGGGACCCAGCACAGATACGCAGTATTTT; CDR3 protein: CASSQEVGPSTDTQYF